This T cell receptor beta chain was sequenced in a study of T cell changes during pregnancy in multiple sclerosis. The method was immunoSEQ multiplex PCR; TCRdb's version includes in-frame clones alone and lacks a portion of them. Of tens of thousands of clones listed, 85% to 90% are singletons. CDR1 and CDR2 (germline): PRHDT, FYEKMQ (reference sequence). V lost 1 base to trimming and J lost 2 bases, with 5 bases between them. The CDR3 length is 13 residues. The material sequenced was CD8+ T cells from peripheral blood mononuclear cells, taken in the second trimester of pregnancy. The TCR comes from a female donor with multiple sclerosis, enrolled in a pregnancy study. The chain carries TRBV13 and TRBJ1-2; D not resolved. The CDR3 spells CASSLAQNYGYTF. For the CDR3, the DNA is TGTGCCAGCAGCTTAGCACAGAACTATGGCTACACCTTC.